The T cell receptor (beta chain) described here comes from a study of T cell repertoires in cytomegalovirus infection. Study-wide context: Public TCR beta signature analysis indicated the presence of both CMV infection and matching HLA type.

A remark on this clonotype: Its target is unknown.

Via MiXCR, TCRdb re-called the reads, giving one row per CDR3 protein. The sample holds some 270,000 distinct CDR3 sequences; around 15% are singletons and the top ten take over 40%. The study's findings and limits: The ex vivo response was dominated by HLA-C-restricted CMV-specific TCR beta clonotypes. Using cumulative public TCR beta family frequency, the authors identified those who carried CMV together with the relevant HLA.

The V gene lost 5 bases and the J gene lost 0 bases, with 8 bases spanning the gap. The CDR3 totals 13 residues. Germline V lookup: CDR1 SGHAT, CDR2 FQNNGV. The clonotype was recovered from a human donor in good health (CMV status not recorded). Some clones in this sample may be carry-over from other donors' samples. The rearrangement links TRBV11-2 to TRBJ2-7; D uncertain. The specimen sequenced was CD8+ T cells from PBMCs. The CDR3 coding sequence is TGTGCCAGCAGCGGTCCCACCTCCTACGAGCAGTACTTC. Protein: CASSGPTSYEQYF.